This T cell receptor (beta chain) emerged from a study of blood T cells in healthy people across ages. Study-level points and caveats: Diversity estimated from one million T cells was considered an underestimate. The donors' CMV status was not determined, possibly confounding changes in expanded clonotypes. The unsorted PBMCs prevented any conclusive comparison of naive versus antigen-experienced cells. Aged donors had fewer naive CD4+ cells and lower diversity than long-lived donors.

This clonotype was seen more than once but under ten times. The antigen remains undetermined. V dropped 4 bases and J dropped 5 bases, with 3 bases sitting between them. Germline CDR1 is ENHRY and CDR2 is SYGVKD. The CDR3 has 12 residues. A second about 6 to 12 cycle PCR used barcoded and J-beta primers. One entry per CDR3 protein results from TCRdb running MiXCR on the 5' RACE reads. The table shows roughly 1,700,000 distinct CDR3 sequences, with 25% to 30% occurring only once. This clonotype was obtained from a woman in her 30s in good health. Specimen: blood. The J gene is TRBJ1-6, the V gene TRBV10-3; no firm D call. The CDR3 DNA is TGTGCCATCAGTGGGAATAATTCACCCCTCCACTTT. Its protein product is CAISGNNSPLHF.